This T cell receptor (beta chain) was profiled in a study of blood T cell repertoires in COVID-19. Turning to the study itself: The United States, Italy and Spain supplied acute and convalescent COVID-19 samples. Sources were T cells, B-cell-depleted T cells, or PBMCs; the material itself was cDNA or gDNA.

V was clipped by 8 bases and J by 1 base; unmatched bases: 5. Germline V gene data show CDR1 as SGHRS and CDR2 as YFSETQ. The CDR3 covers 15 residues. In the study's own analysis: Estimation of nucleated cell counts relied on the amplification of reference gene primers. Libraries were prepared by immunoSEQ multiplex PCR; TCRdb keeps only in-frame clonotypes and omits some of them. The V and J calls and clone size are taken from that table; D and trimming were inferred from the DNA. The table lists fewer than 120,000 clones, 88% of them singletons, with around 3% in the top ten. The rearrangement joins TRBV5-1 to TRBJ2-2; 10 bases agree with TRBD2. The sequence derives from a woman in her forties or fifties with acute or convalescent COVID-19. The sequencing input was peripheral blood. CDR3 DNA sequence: TGCGCCAGTACCCTAGCGGGAGTGAACACCGGGGAGCTGTTTTTT. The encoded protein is CASTLAGVNTGELFF.